Each of the 20 T cell receptor beta chains below was sequenced from the same sample in a study. The sorted Tregs were CD4+CD25+CD127-/low cells. TCRdb fed the 5' RACE reads into MiXCR, producing one record per CDR3 protein. The sample has about 42,000 distinct CDR3 sequences, about 20% seen once. The sample taken for sequencing was Tregs sorted from blood. These receptors originate from a female donor with breast cancer.

This clonotype was counted a few times. This chain joins TRBV28 and TRBJ2-5, with a weak D call TRBD2 (6 bases). The germline gives CDR1 MDHEN, CDR2 SYDVKM. V shed 4 bases and J shed 3 bases, with 15 bases lying between them. The CDR3 totals 15 residues. For the CDR3, the DNA is TGTGCCAGCAGTTCCCCCGGGGGTGCGAAAGAGACCCAGTACTTC. Its translation: CASSSPGGAKETQYF.

This chain joins TRBV7-8 and TRBJ2-7, with D perhaps being TRBD1 or TRBD2 (6 bases each). Trimming pared 6 bases from V and 6 bases from J, leaving 9 bases between. The CDR3 totals 11 residues. CDR1 is SGHVS, CDR2 FQNEAQ, per germline. CDR3 sequence (DNA): TGTGCCAGCAGTCCGGGGGCCGAGCAGTACTTC. Its translation: CASSPGAEQYF.

This clonotype showed up just a few times. The chain links TRBV6-2 or TRBV6-3 to TRBJ2-1; TRBD2 agrees at 11 bases. V shed 8 bases, J shed 3 bases, and the junction held 3 bases outside the gene matches. This CDR3 comprises 14 residues. In germline, CDR1 is MNHEY, CDR2 SVGEGT. The DNA for the CDR3 is TGTGCCAGCTTTACTAGCGGGGGCTACAATGAGCAGTTCTTC. Its protein product is CASFTSGGYNEQFF.

Notes on this clonotype: This sequence may be a read error, since a much larger clone differs from it by one base. This chain connects TRBV11-2 to TRBJ2-1; D unresolved. CDR1 and CDR2 from the germline V gene are SGHAT and FQNNGV. V dropped 0 bases and J dropped 5 bases, with 11 bases sitting between them. The CDR3 contains 15 residues. CDR3 in amino acids: CASSLDRQNHNEQFF. DNA for the CDR3: TGTGCCAGCAGCTTAGATCGGCAGAATCACAATGAGCAGTTCTTC.

The chain recombines TRBV5-5 with TRBJ2-3, with no clear D. V lost 0 bases and J lost 6, with 5 bases in between. This CDR3 region has 12 residues. Germline assignment: CDR1 SGHKS and CDR2 YYEKEE (reference sequence). The DNA for the CDR3 is TGTGCCAGCAGCTTGGGGGTGGATACGCAGTATTTT. Translated: CASSLGVDTQYF.

The chain uses TRBV20-1 and TRBJ2-7, with D hard to call. The ends were cut back, 0 bases at V and 4 bases at J, with 22 bases in the middle. Germline lookup yields CDR1 DFQATT and CDR2 SNEGSKA (reference sequence). The CDR3 consists of 17 residues. CDR3 sequence reads: CSARDLTPKVLAYEQYF. CDR3 bases: TGCAGTGCTAGAGACCTCACTCCGAAGGTCCTCGCATACGAGCAGTACTTC.

This clonotype was seen many times. The chain couples TRBV7-3 to TRBJ1-1, with D hard to call. CDR1 is SGHTA, CDR2 FQGTGA, per germline. Trimming stripped 5 bases from V and 1 base from J, with 14 bases between. CDR3 length: 15 residues. The CDR3 spells CASSPTGTKNTEAFF. The CDR3 DNA is TGTGCCAGCAGCCCCACGGGTACGAAGAACACTGAAGCTTTCTTT.

The V call is TRBV7-6, the J call TRBJ2-5; TRBD1 might be the D (5 bases). CDR1 is SGHVS, CDR2 FNYEAQ, per germline. Trimming stripped 1 base from V and 3 bases from J, with 12 bases between. The CDR3 runs 15 residues. The CDR3 bases are TGTGCCAGCAGCTTAGGGTTCGCAGGGAAAGAGACCCAGTACTTC. Encoded protein: CASSLGFAGKETQYF.

This clonotype was seen repeatedly, ten times or more. This chain uses TRBV27 with TRBJ1-5; D gene unclear. Trimming removed 0 bases at V and 1 base at J, with 4 bases between. This CDR3 spans 14 amino acids. The germline V gene has CDR1 MNHEY and CDR2 SMNVEV (reference sequence). The CDR3 sequence is CASSLSWSNQPQHF. Written as DNA, the CDR3 is TGTGCCAGCAGTTTATCGTGGAGCAATCAGCCCCAGCATTTT.

This clonotype was seen many times. The chain links TRBV3-1 to TRBJ2-1, with D tentatively TRBD1 or TRBD2 (5 bases each). The V gene lost 0 bases and the J gene lost 7 bases, with 13 bases spanning the gap. From germline, CDR1 is LGHDT and CDR2 YNNKEL (reference sequence). The CDR3 runs 15 residues. CDR3 sequence: CASSQDGGFGNEQFF. The CDR3, as DNA: TGTGCCAGCAGCCAAGATGGGGGTTTTGGGAATGAGCAGTTCTTC.

This clonotype has at least ten counts. The chain employs TRBV5-1 and TRBJ1-1, with 7 positions matching TRBD1. There are 13 residues in the CDR3. J was trimmed by 3 bases and V by 4 bases; bases with no gene match: 3. The V gene's germline CDR1 is SGHRS and CDR2 YFSETQ. DNA of the CDR3: TGCGCCAGCAGCCTAGGACAGGACACTGAAGCTTTCTTT. It yields the protein CASSLGQDTEAFF.

Ten or more counts support this clonotype. V and J are TRBV9 and TRBJ2-5; D gene unclear. V was cut by 0 bases and J by 2 bases, with 5 bases left in between. This CDR3 has 13 residues. Germline V lookup: CDR1 SGDLS, CDR2 YYNGEE. The CDR3 region has the DNA TGTGCCAGCAGCGTAGGGTATCAAGAGACCCAGTACTTC. Protein sequence: CASSVGYQETQYF.

The CDR3 reads CASSNRGSRNTIYF. The CDR3 DNA follows: TGTGCCAGCAGCAACAGGGGGTCGCGGAACACCATATATTTT. The J gene is TRBJ1-3, the V gene TRBV21-1; the table's D call, TRBD1, has no DNA check behind it. TRBV21-1 is described as a pseudogene. The length of the CDR3 is 14 residues.

The chain uses TRBV7-9 and TRBJ2-1, with 7 bases that match TRBD2. The trim removed 5 bases at V and 7 bases at J, leaving 14 bases unmatched. CDR3 length: 16 amino acids. In germline, CDR1 is SEHNR, CDR2 FQNEAQ (reference sequence). The CDR3 loop is CASSAGAGEGRNEQFF. In DNA form, the CDR3 reads TGTGCCAGCAGCGCCGGGGCGGGAGAGGGGCGAAATGAGCAGTTCTTC.

This clonotype appeared a few times. Written as DNA, the CDR3 is TGTGCCAGCAGCTTATTCATCCCGGAGGTCGCTGAAGCTTTCTTT. Its translation: CASSLFIPEVAEAFF. J is TRBJ1-1 and V is TRBV11-2; no definite D call. Germline-derived CDR1 and CDR2 are SGHAT and FQNNGV. CDR3 size: 15 residues. Trimming stripped 2 bases from V and 6 bases from J, with 16 bases between.

J is TRBJ2-1 and V is TRBV6-5; 14 bases map to TRBD2. V lost 2 bases to trimming and J lost 6 bases; unmatched junction nucleotides: 0. Germline-derived CDR1 and CDR2 are MNHEY and SVGAGI. This CDR3 contains 15 residues. The CDR3 region is CASSYGTSGSNEQFF. In DNA, the CDR3 is TGTGCCAGCAGTTACGGGACTAGCGGGAGCAATGAGCAGTTCTTC.

This clonotype has just a few counts. The rearrangement joins TRBV6-5 to TRBJ1-5, with a weak D call TRBD1 (6 bases). CDR3 length: 16 amino acids. Deletions cut 4 bases from V and 0 bases from J, with 13 bases between. Germline CDR1 is MNHEY and CDR2 is SVGAGI. This CDR3 is CASSSRHRDSNQPQHF. CDR3 nucleotides: TGTGCCAGCAGTTCCAGGCACAGGGATAGCAATCAGCCCCAGCATTTT.

This chain links TRBV5-6 with TRBJ1-1; D is perhaps TRBD1 (6 bases). Germline CDR1 and CDR2: SGHDT and YYEEEE. Trimming removed 6 bases at V and 4 bases at J, with 19 bases between. The CDR3 is made up of 15 amino acids. The CDR3 region is CASTQTGTRSTEAFF. The CDR3, as DNA: TGTGCCAGCACCCAAACCGGGACACGAAGCACTGAAGCTTTCTTT.

A note on this clonotype: The conserved final phenylalanine or tryptophan is absent from the CDR3, which likely points to a read error. The chain couples TRBV18 to TRBJ1-1; tentatively, D is TRBD1 (5 bases). The CDR3 extends over 14 amino acids. The germline gives CDR1 KGHSH, CDR2 LQKENI. V gave up 2 bases and J gave up 2 bases, with 9 bases separating them. CDR3 residues: CASSPTQDNTEAFS. In nucleotides, the CDR3 is TGTGCCAGCTCACCAACACAGGATAACACTGAAGCTTTCTCT.

This clonotype was seen only a few times. This chain links TRBV28 with TRBJ2-7, with D possibly matching TRBD1 (5 bases). V lost 8 bases, J lost 2 bases, and 7 bases lay in between. CDR1 and CDR2 from the germline V gene are MDHEN and SYDVKM. The CDR3 spans 11 residues. DNA for the CDR3: TGTGCCAGCGGCAGGGCCTACGAGCAGTACTTC. Protein: CASGRAYEQYF.